What follows are 15 T cell receptor beta chains derived from one specimen sequenced in a study of blood T cell repertoires in COVID-19. Here immunoSEQ multiplex PCR was the method, and the copy in TCRdb shows in-frame clones only, minus some. The repertoire consists of approximately 190,000 clones, with 70% to 90% occurring once and the leading ten covering 20% to 25%. Sequenced input: peripheral blood. These receptors came from a man in his 60s with active or convalescent COVID-19.

This clone was observed a handful of times. This chain joins TRBV3-1 (or the pseudogene TRBV3-2) and TRBJ2-1, with D perhaps TRBD2 (6 bases). Trimming took off 4 bases at V and 12 bases at J, with 10 bases between the two ends. Germline V gene sequence: CDR1 LGHDT, CDR2 YNNKEL (reference sequence). The CDR3 extends over 11 amino acids. The CDR3 loop reads CASSPGTVQFF. The CDR3 DNA reads TGTGCCAGCAGCCCAGGGACTGTGCAGTTCTTC.

The chain combines TRBV29-1 with TRBJ1-3; D call uncertain. Trimming removed 6 bases from V and 0 bases from J, with 15 bases in between. Looked up from germline, CDR1 is SQVTM and CDR2 is ANQGSEA. There are 15 residues in the CDR3. The CDR3 sequence is CSVQKVGGSGNTIYF. DNA for the CDR3: TGCAGCGTCCAAAAGGTCGGAGGCTCTGGAAACACCATATATTTT.

This clone was seen only once. The chain is built from TRBV7-3 and TRBJ2-1, with 13 bases fitting TRBD2. Germline CDR1 and CDR2: SGHTA and FQGTGA. This CDR3 is built from 15 residues. The trim removed 5 bases at V and 8 bases at J, leaving 6 bases unmatched. CDR3 amino acids: CASSPTSGGLDEQFF. The CDR3 DNA sequence: TGTGCCAGCAGCCCGACTAGCGGGGGGCTTGATGAGCAGTTCTTC.

This chain connects TRBV7-9 to TRBJ2-2; tentative D call: TRBD2 (6 bases). Trimming removed 0 bases at V and 3 bases at J, with 11 bases between. The CDR3 sequence is 16 residues long. From germline, CDR1 is SEHNR and CDR2 FQNEAQ (reference sequence). The chain's CDR3 is CASSLAGGLDTGELFF. The CDR3 DNA reads TGTGCCAGCAGCTTAGCAGGAGGGTTGGACACCGGGGAGCTGTTTTTT.

Only one count was recorded for this clone. The chain couples TRBV30 to TRBJ2-5; D might be TRBD2 (5 bases). The CDR3 has 12 amino acids. Germline CDR1 is GTSNPN and CDR2 is SVGIG (reference sequence). Trimming pared 2 bases from V and 2 bases from J, leaving 6 bases between. The CDR3 DNA follows: TGTGCCTGGAGTCGGGAACAAGAGACCCAGTACTTC. Translating it yields CAWSREQETQYF.

The rearrangement uses TRBV7-9 and TRBJ2-6; D unclear. This CDR3 region has 17 residues. Germline V gene data show CDR1 as SEHNR and CDR2 as FQNEAQ (reference sequence). Trimming took off 5 bases at V and 0 bases at J, with 14 bases between the two ends. The CDR3 DNA reads as TGTGCCAGCAGCCCCATTCAGCGTTACTCTGGGGCCAACGTCCTGACTTTC. Protein product: CASSPIQRYSGANVLTF.

V is TRBV2 and J is TRBJ2-7; the match to TRBD1 covers 7 bases. This CDR3 region has 14 residues. Germline lookup yields CDR1 SNHLY and CDR2 FYNNEI. Trimming at V came to 5 bases and at J to 2 bases, leaving 6 bases not matched to a gene. The CDR3 region has the DNA TGTGCCAGCAGTCCAGGACAGGTACCCTACGAGCAGTACTTC. Its protein is CASSPGQVPYEQYF.

The rearrangement uses TRBV2 and TRBJ1-6; 7 bases map to TRBD1. Germline lookup yields CDR1 SNHLY and CDR2 FYNNEI. The CDR3 runs 14 residues. V lost 7 bases and J lost 9; bases outside the gene matches: 9. CDR3 bases: TGTGCCAGCACTTCAAGGGGGCAGAGTTCACCCCTCCACTTT. It codes for CASTSRGQSSPLHF.

This sequence joins TRBV7-9 and TRBJ2-1; 9 nucleotides line up with TRBD1. J gave up 6 bases and V 5 bases, and 8 bases lay outside the gene matches. Germline assignment: CDR1 SEHNR and CDR2 FQNEAQ (reference sequence). The CDR3 loop spans 15 amino acids. CDR3 region: CASSHAGTGTNEQFF. CDR3 DNA sequence: TGTGCCAGCAGCCACGCTGGGACAGGGACCAATGAGCAGTTCTTC.

The rearrangement uses TRBV5-6 and TRBJ1-1, with TRBD1 matching 8 bases. The V gene end was trimmed by 4 bases and the J gene end by 0 bases; junction bases not matched to a gene: 5. Germline CDR1 and CDR2: SGHDT and YYEEEE. This CDR3 region has 15 residues. CDR3: CASSPTGQVNTEAFF. CDR3 in DNA: TGTGCCAGCAGCCCCACGGGACAGGTGAACACTGAAGCTTTCTTT. Full variable domain (missing parts from reference TRBV5-6 and TRBJ1-1): DAGVTQSPTHLIKTRGQQVTLRCSPKSGHDTVSWYQQALGQGPQFIFQYYEEEERQRGNFPDRFSGHQFPNYSSELNVNALLLGDSALYLCASSPTGQVNTEAFFGQGTRLTVV.

The rearrangement links TRBV5-6 to TRBJ2-2, with D uncertain. V lost 4 bases, J lost 0 bases, and 13 bases lay in between. This CDR3 has 16 residues. From germline, CDR1 is SGHDT and CDR2 YYEEEE. The CDR3 DNA reads as TGTGCCAGCAGCCGGTATAGGAGTTCGAACACCGGGGAGCTGTTTTTT. This gives the protein CASSRYRSSNTGELFF. Using reference TRBV5-6 and TRBJ2-2 for the parts outside the CDR3, the full variable domain is DAGVTQSPTHLIKTRGQQVTLRCSPKSGHDTVSWYQQALGQGPQFIFQYYEEEERQRGNFPDRFSGHQFPNYSSELNVNALLLGDSALYLCASSRYRSSNTGELFFGEGSRLTVL.

This chain links TRBV6-5 with TRBJ1-2, with a weak D call TRBD1 (5 bases). V shed 6 bases and J shed 8 bases, with 22 bases lying between them. Per the germline V gene, CDR1 is MNHEY and CDR2 is SVGAGI. This CDR3 region has 15 residues. CDR3 loop: CASSEPRQGTRGYTF. In DNA, the CDR3 is TGTGCCAGCAGCGAGCCGCGTCAGGGAACCCGAGGCTACACCTTC.

This chain connects TRBV3-1 (or the pseudogene TRBV3-2) to TRBJ2-5, with 12 bases that match TRBD2. Germline V gene lookup returns CDR1 LGHDT and CDR2 YNNKEL (reference sequence). Unmatched junction bases numbered 3, after V lost 6 bases and J lost 4 bases. CDR3 length equals 14 residues. CDR3 amino acids: CASRLAGGLETQYF. In DNA form, the CDR3 reads TGTGCCAGCAGACTAGCGGGGGGCTTAGAGACCCAGTACTTC.

V is TRBV12-5 and J is TRBJ1-3; the match to TRBD1 covers 9 bases. The V gene's germline CDR1 is LGHNT and CDR2 FRNRAP. V shed 6 bases, J shed 4 bases, and the junction held 4 bases outside the gene matches. The CDR3 is 14 amino acids. CDR3 residues: CASGLGQGGNTIYF. CDR3 coding DNA: TGTGCTAGTGGCCTTGGACAGGGGGGAAACACCATATATTTT.

The chain employs TRBV30 and TRBJ1-2; 7 nucleotides match TRBD1. With V trimmed by 4 bases and J by 7 bases, 6 bases remained unmatched. The CDR3 sequence is 12 residues long. Germline assignment: CDR1 GTSNPN and CDR2 SVGIG (reference sequence). Written as DNA, the CDR3 is TGTGCCTGGAATCAGGGGGTATCTGGCTACACCTTC. It codes for CAWNQGVSGYTF.